Given below is one T cell receptor (beta chain) in context. The data belong to a study of control samples from healthy donors and cancer patients. The germline CDR1 and CDR2 sequences are SGHNT and YYREEE (reference sequence). V was clipped by 4 bases and J by 4 bases, with 18 bases between them. This CDR3 spans 15 amino acids. Repertoires were generated with immunoSEQ multiplex PCR, while TCRdb's copy carries only in-frame clones and drops some. The table lists some 87,000 clones, 91% of them singletons, with 15% to 18% in the top ten. This chain joins TRBV5-4 and TRBJ2-7; D is perhaps TRBD1 or TRBD2 (5 bases each). The clonotype was recovered from a man aged 25-45 years in good health. The sample was blood. The CDR3 loop reads CASSRGDLRNYEQYF. CDR3 sequence (DNA): TGTGCCAGCAGCCGAGGGGACCTAAGGAATTACGAGCAGTACTTC.